Reported below is one TCR beta chain. The sample originates from a study of blood T cell repertoires in COVID-19. Study-level background: From T cells, B-cell-depleted T cells, or PBMCs came the material, which was cDNA or gDNA.

Original processing methods: From reference gene primer amplification, estimates of nucleated cell counts were derived. Here immunoSEQ multiplex PCR was the method, and the copy in TCRdb shows in-frame clones only, minus some. V, J and clone size derive from that table, while D and trimming were established from the DNA sequence. Among about 140,000 clones listed, approximately 78% were seen once. The germline V and J ends were trimmed by 4 bases and 1 base, with 15 bases remaining between them. CDR1 is SGHNT and CDR2 is YYREEE in the germline V gene (reference sequence). The CDR3 runs to 17 residues.

The chain recombines TRBV5-4 with TRBJ2-6; a weak D match, TRBD2 (6 bases). The sample consisted of peripheral blood. This sequence originates from a woman older than 75 with acute or convalescent COVID-19. CDR3 nucleotide sequence: TGTGCCAGCAGCGGGACTCCTGCACTGTCTGGGGCCAACGTCCTGACTTTC. Translated: CASSGTPALSGANVLTF.